Listed below are T cell receptor beta chains from one sample, sequenced in a study of blood T cell repertoires in COVID-19. This table comes from immunoSEQ multiplex PCR, and its TCRdb copy is limited to in-frame clones, with some not included. In the table there are about 220,000 clones, 70% to 85% of which are singletons. Source material: PBMCs or T cells enriched from blood (not recorded which). These receptors were obtained from a woman between 55 and 75 years old who had recovered from COVID-19. Each CDR3 is given with its conserved first and last residue. The D gene is left open where the match is weak. Part of the rows lack a size; the others show once, few, many or a class for expanded clones.

NA	NA	TRBJ1-5	TRBV4-2	CASSQQSNQPQHF	TGTGCCAGCAGCCAACAGAGCAATCAGCCCCAGCATTTT
NA	NA	TRBJ1-1	TRBV10-3	CAISERGQNTEAFF	TGTGCCATCAGTGAGAGAGGACAGAACACTGAAGCTTTCTTT
NA	NA	TRBJ1-1	TRBV10-1	CASRPGLENTEAFF	TGCGCCAGCAGGCCGGGACTGGAGAACACTGAAGCTTTCTTT
NA	NA	TRBJ2-4	TRBV7-9	CASSSPGGPNIQYF	TGTGCCAGCAGCTCCCCCGGGGGGCCGAACATTCAGTACTTC
NA	NA	TRBJ1-2	TRBV4-3	CASSQNPSTNYGYTF	TGCGCCAGCAGCCAAAACCCCAGTACAAACTATGGCTACACCTTC
NA	NA	TRBJ2-2	TRBV3-1/TRBV3-2	CASSPLRNTGELFF	TGTGCCAGCAGCCCCCTCCGGAACACCGGGGAGCTGTTTTTT
TRBD1	few	TRBJ1-1	TRBV6-1	CASSEIQGAPSTEAFF	TGTGCCAGCAGTGAAATCCAGGGGGCGCCGAGCACTGAAGCTTTCTTT
TRBD1	NA	TRBJ1-1	TRBV3-1/TRBV3-2	CASSQGTGVEAFF	TGTGCCAGCAGCCAAGGGACAGGGGTTGAAGCTTTCTTT
TRBD1	NA	TRBJ1-1	TRBV12-5	CASDQQGMRTEAFF	TGTGCTAGTGACCAACAGGGGATGCGGACTGAAGCTTTCTTT
NA	NA	TRBJ1-4	TRBV29-1	CSVSSIDEKLFF	TGCAGCGTTTCCTCAATAGATGAAAAACTGTTTTTT
TRBD2	NA	TRBJ2-1	TRBV7-9	CASSFRPRGGGDEQFF	TGTGCCAGCAGCTTCCGACCCCGCGGGGGGGGCGATGAGCAGTTCTTC
TRBD2	NA	TRBJ2-5	TRBV15	CATSRPGLAGIGETQYF	TGTGCCACCAGCAGACCGGGACTAGCGGGAATTGGAGAGACCCAGTACTTC
TRBD2	NA	TRBJ2-1	TRBV19	CASSIHRGLAGAGSYNEQFF	TGTGCCAGTAGTATACACAGGGGACTAGCGGGAGCTGGCTCCTACAATGAGCAGTTCTTC
NA	NA	TRBJ1-1	TRBV18	CASSTGTPEAFF	TGTGCCAGCTCAACTGGGACTCCTGAAGCTTTCTTT
NA	few	TRBJ1-3	TRBV11-2	CASSSGLGGHSGNTIYF	TGTGCCAGCAGCTCAGGACTTGGGGGCCACTCTGGAAACACCATATATTTT
NA	NA	TRBJ2-3	TRBV5-1	CASSFTMQKLTDTQYF	TGCGCCAGCAGCTTCACTATGCAAAAACTAACAGATACGCAGTATTTT
TRBD1	NA	TRBJ2-1	TRBV6-4	CASSQDRSGNEQFF	TGTGCCAGCAGCCAGGACAGGTCAGGCAACGAGCAGTTCTTC
TRBD1	NA	TRBJ1-4	TRBV11-2	CASSLFGQGVSEKLFF	TGTGCCAGCAGCTTATTCGGACAGGGAGTAAGTGAAAAACTGTTTTTT
NA	NA	TRBJ1-6	TRBV12-3/TRBV12-4	CASSFLRDSPLHF	TGTGCCAGCAGTTTTTTGAGGGATTCACCCCTCCACTTT
TRBD2	NA	TRBJ2-1	TRBV5-1	CASSFSGGAYNEQFF	TGCGCCAGCAGCTTTAGCGGGGGGGCTTACAATGAGCAGTTCTTC
NA	NA	TRBJ2-7	TRBV5-5	CASSLVAESYEQYF	TGTGCCAGCAGCTTGGTAGCGGAGTCCTACGAGCAGTACTTC
TRBD1	NA	TRBJ2-7	TRBV7-3	CASSSGTGYNEQYF	TGTGCCAGCAGCTCCGGGACAGGGTACAACGAGCAGTACTTC
TRBD1	NA	TRBJ1-1	TRBV25-1	CASGQGSNTEAFF	TGTGCCAGCGGACAGGGATCGAACACTGAAGCTTTCTTT
TRBD1	NA	TRBJ1-2	TRBV6-5	CASTRQGKSDYGYTF	TGTGCCAGCACCCGACAGGGGAAGTCGGACTATGGCTACACCTTC
TRBD2	NA	TRBJ2-3	TRBV3-1/TRBV3-2	CASSQGAGGGADTQYF	TGTGCCAGCAGCCAAGGCGCGGGGGGCGGGGCAGATACGCAGTATTTT
NA	NA	TRBJ2-1	TRBV14	CASSLIWGEYNEQFF	TGTGCCAGCAGCCTCATTTGGGGCGAATACAATGAGCAGTTCTTC
NA	NA	TRBJ1-4	TRBV3-1/TRBV3-2	CASSQVAGSGEKLFF	TGTGCCAGCAGCCAAGTCGCAGGGTCGGGTGAAAAACTGTTTTTT
TRBD1	NA	TRBJ1-5	TRBV19	CASLDRAYNQPQHF	TGTGCCAGCCTAGACAGGGCTTATAATCAGCCCCAGCATTTT
TRBD1	NA	TRBJ1-4	TRBV19	CASSPGTGGNEKLFF	TGTGCCAGTAGTCCTGGGACAGGGGGAAATGAAAAACTGTTTTTT
NA	NA	TRBJ2-2	TRBV10-3	CAISDLGRANTGELFF	TGTGCCATCAGTGACCTAGGCAGGGCGAACACCGGGGAGCTGTTTTTT
TRBD1	NA	TRBJ1-2	TRBV7-2	CASSSYPDRGHGYTF	TGTGCCAGCAGCTCTTACCCAGACAGGGGCCATGGCTACACCTTC
TRBD1	once	TRBJ1-1	TRBV7-3	CASSLGTGMNTEAFF	TGTGCCAGCAGCTTAGGGACAGGGATGAACACTGAAGCTTTCTTT
NA	once	TRBJ1-5	TRBV5-6	CASSPRGNQPQHF	TGTGCCAGCAGCCCGAGGGGCAATCAGCCCCAGCATTTT
TRBD2	NA	TRBJ2-3	TRBV7-9	CASSLSSLALSTDTQYF	TGTGCCAGCAGCTTAAGTTCACTAGCGCTGAGCACAGATACGCAGTATTTT
NA	few	TRBJ2-3	TRBV11-1	CASSRYSTDTQYF	TGTGCCAGCAGCCGCTACTCCACAGATACGCAGTATTTT
NA	NA	TRBJ1-5	TRBV19	CASSITGNNQPQHF	TGTGCCAGTAGTATTACAGGGAACAATCAGCCCCAGCATTTT
NA	NA	TRBJ2-5	TRBV18	CASSPRQKETQYF	TGTGCCAGCTCACCACGACAGAAAGAGACCCAGTACTTC
TRBD1	NA	TRBJ2-2	TRBV6-1	CASSEEGGQGVYGGELFF	TGTGCCAGCAGTGAAGAGGGGGGACAGGGGGTTTATGGCGGGGAGCTGTTTTTT
NA	NA	TRBJ2-2	TRBV5-8	CASSSTANTGELFF	TGTGCCAGCAGCTCAACAGCTAACACCGGGGAGCTGTTTTTT
NA	NA	TRBJ2-7	TRBV18	CASSPPSASRRLSYF	TGTGCCAGCTCACCCCCATCAGCTAGCAGAAGACTTAGCTACTTC
NA	NA	TRBJ2-2	TRBV29-1	CSASPRDTGELFF	TGCAGCGCCTCCCCCAGGGACACCGGGGAGCTGTTTTTT
NA	once	TRBJ1-2	TRBV13	CASSPSPILVTYGYTF	TGTGCCAGCAGCCCATCACCGATCCTAGTGACCTATGGCTACACCTTC
NA	few	TRBJ1-1	TRBV5-1	CASSLGPGTTEAFF	TGCGCCAGCAGCTTGGGCCCCGGTACCACTGAAGCTTTCTTT
NA	NA	TRBJ2-7	TRBV4-2	CASSQDGDTIYEQYF	TGTGCCAGCAGCCAAGACGGGGACACCATCTACGAGCAGTACTTC
TRBD2	NA	TRBJ2-5	TRBV5-6	CASSPMTSGQETQYF	TGTGCCAGCAGCCCCATGACTAGCGGACAGGAGACCCAGTACTTC